These 21 T cell receptor beta chains originate from one sample sequenced in a study of blood T cell repertoires in COVID-19. The repertoire was sequenced with immunoSEQ multiplex PCR; TCRdb's copy has only in-frame clones and lacks some. The sample lists fewer than 60,000 clones; roughly 90% were seen once. The sequenced sample consisted of peripheral blood. These TCRs come from a human donor in a cohort sampled during active COVID-19.

This clone was seen once. The rearrangement links TRBV14 to TRBJ2-3; D gene uncertain. The germline gives CDR1 SGHDN, CDR2 FVKESK. The CDR3 contains 12 residues. The V gene lost 4 bases and the J gene lost 6 bases, with 8 bases spanning the gap. CDR3: CASSLSSDTQYF. DNA for the CDR3: TGTGCCAGCAGCCTTAGTTCGGATACGCAGTATTTT. The variable domain in full, completed from reference TRBV14 and TRBJ2-3, reads EAGVTQFPSHSVIEKGQTVTLRCDPISGHDNLYWYRRVMGKEIKFLLHFVKESKQDESGMPNNRFLAERTGGTYSTLKVQPAELEDSGVYFCASSLSSDTQYFGPGTRLTVL.

The DNA for the CDR3 is TGTGCCAGCAGCCCAGGGGGCGATTTACTCTACGAGCAGTACTTC. Protein: CASSPGGDLLYEQYF. The V call is TRBV11-3, the J call TRBJ2-7; TRBD1 matches 8 bases. This CDR3 is built from 15 residues. J lost 3 bases, V lost 5 bases, and 9 bases had no gene match. The germline CDR1 and CDR2 sequences are SGHNT and YENEEA.

The chain links TRBV18 to TRBJ2-4, with a weak D call TRBD2 (5 bases). CDR1 and CDR2 (germline): KGHSH, LQKENI. CDR3 length: 15 residues. V was pared by 2 bases and J by 5 bases, with 13 bases between. CDR3 region: CASSPGPLGENIQYF. The CDR3 DNA follows: TGTGCCAGCTCACCAGGTCCCCTCGGGGAAAACATTCAGTACTTC.

This clone was counted once. The chain recombines TRBV7-9 with TRBJ2-3, with 13 bases aligning to TRBD2. J gave up 4 bases and V 6 bases, and 4 bases lay outside the gene matches. This CDR3 spans 15 amino acids. Germline V lookup: CDR1 SEHNR, CDR2 FQNEAQ (reference sequence). The CDR3 DNA reads as TGTGCCAGCAGAACTAGCGGGGGGGAATCAGATACGCAGTATTTT. Amino acid sequence: CASRTSGGESDTQYF.

J is TRBJ2-7 and V is TRBV29-1; D not resolved. CDR1 is SQVTM, CDR2 ANQGSEA, per germline. Trimming took 0 bases from V and 0 from J, leaving 3 bases between them. The CDR3 is 12 residues long. As DNA, the CDR3 is TGCAGCGTTGAAGACAGCTCCTACGAGCAGTACTTC. Translating gives CSVEDSSYEQYF.

The V call is TRBV9, the J call TRBJ2-7; 8 bases map to TRBD1. This CDR3 has 15 residues. Trimming removed 0 bases from V and 3 bases from J; junction bases left unmatched: 5. Germline loops: CDR1 SGDLS, CDR2 YYNGEE. CDR3 DNA: TGTGCCAGCAGCGTAGCCGGGACAGGAAGCTACGAGCAGTACTTC. It encodes CASSVAGTGSYEQYF. Together with reference TRBV9 and TRBJ2-7, the CDR3 gives the full variable domain: DSGVTQTPKHLITATGQRVTLRCSPRSGDLSVYWYQQSLDQGLQFLIQYYNGEERAKGNILERFSAQQFPDLHSELNLSSLELGDSALYFCASSVAGTGSYEQYFGPGTRLTVT.

Only a few counts were recorded for this clone. This sequence joins TRBV6-2 or TRBV6-3 and TRBJ2-7; perhaps TRBD1 as D (5 bases). The CDR3 is 15 residues long. Germline CDR1 MNHEY, CDR2 SVGEGT. Trimming took off 2 bases at V and 1 base at J, with 12 bases between the two ends. CDR3 amino acids: CASSYLGYRSYEQYF. CDR3 DNA sequence: TGTGCCAGCAGTTACCTGGGCTACAGGTCCTACGAGCAGTACTTC.

The chain couples TRBV9 to TRBJ1-6, with D possibly being TRBD1 (5 bases). CDR3 length: 15 residues. Germline V gene lookup returns CDR1 SGDLS and CDR2 YYNGEE. Trimming stripped 0 bases from V and 7 bases from J, with 11 bases between. The CDR3 bases are TGTGCCAGCAGCGTAGGGGGCCTAGGAAATTCACCCCTCCACTTT. Its translation: CASSVGGLGNSPLHF.

J is TRBJ2-5 and V is TRBV2; weak D call: TRBD1 (5 bases). The V end lost 7 bases, the J end lost 4 bases, and 19 bases lay between the germline ends. Germline V gene sequence: CDR1 SNHLY, CDR2 FYNNEI. CDR3 length: 15 residues. This CDR3 reads CASTLSGGQLETQYF. In DNA form, the CDR3 reads TGTGCCAGCACCCTGAGTGGCGGACAACTAGAGACCCAGTACTTC.

This chain connects TRBV19 to TRBJ1-2, with 9 bases fitting TRBD1. The germline gives CDR1 LNHDA, CDR2 SQIVND (reference sequence). The CDR3 covers 14 residues. The trim removed 7 bases at V and 0 bases at J, leaving 3 bases unmatched. The chain's CDR3 is CASTGTGTNYGYTF. CDR3 nucleotides: TGTGCCAGTACCGGGACAGGGACTAACTATGGCTACACCTTC.

This chain joins TRBV7-7 and TRBJ1-2, with a tentative D call TRBD1 (5 bases). The CDR3 is made up of 19 amino acids. Germline V gene lookup returns CDR1 SSHAT and CDR2 FNYEAQ (reference sequence). The V end lost 2 bases, the J end lost 0 bases, and 22 bases lay between the germline ends. The CDR3 sequence is CASSLSGRGHVLANYGYTF. CDR3 bases: TGTGCCAGCAGCTTATCCGGGCGTGGACACGTATTAGCTAACTATGGCTACACCTTC. The whole variable domain, remainder taken from reference TRBV7-7 and TRBJ1-2, is GAGVSQSPRYKVTKRGQDVTLRCDPISSHATLYWYQQALGQGPEFLTYFNYEAQPDKSGLPSDRFSAERPEGSISTLTIQRTEQRDSAMYRCASSLSGRGHVLANYGYTFGSGTRLTVV.

The CDR3 DNA reads as TGTGCCAGCAGCAAGGACAGGGATGAAAAACTGTTTTTT. It codes for CASSKDRDEKLFF. The chain has TRBV7-2 and TRBJ1-4; TRBD1 matches at 8 bases. The CDR3 contains 13 residues. V lost 5 bases to trimming and J lost 6 bases; unmatched junction nucleotides: 2. CDR1 SGHTA and CDR2 FQGNSA come from the germline V gene.

This clone was counted between two and nine times. The CDR3 DNA reads TGTGCCAGCAGCTTGGCAGGGGGCGCGTCTGGAAACACCATATATTTT. Translation: CASSLAGGASGNTIYF. The chain recombines TRBV5-5 with TRBJ1-3; 8 bases fit TRBD1. Germline values: CDR1 SGHKS, CDR2 YYEKEE (reference sequence). V was clipped by 0 bases and J by 1 base; unmatched bases: 3. The CDR3 sequence is 16 residues long.

The chain employs TRBV2 and TRBJ2-7; D perhaps matches TRBD1 (5 bases). Trimming removed 7 bases at V and 4 bases at J, with 17 bases between. Germline V gene data show CDR1 as SNHLY and CDR2 as FYNNEI. CDR3 length: 14 residues. The chain's CDR3 is CASIQGAVGYEQYF. Written as DNA, the CDR3 is TGTGCCAGCATCCAGGGCGCGGTAGGGTACGAGCAGTACTTC.

This chain connects TRBV19 to TRBJ1-3; possible D gene TRBD1, 5 bases. The CDR3 extends over 16 amino acids. CDR1 LNHDA and CDR2 SQIVND come from the germline V gene (reference sequence). V was trimmed by 3 bases and J by 6 bases, leaving 18 bases between them. CDR3 in DNA: TGTGCCAGTAGTATGATGGCAGGGCCGCCTGAAAACACCATATATTTT. Encoded protein: CASSMMAGPPENTIYF.

The chain employs TRBV7-8 and TRBJ2-5, with D maybe TRBD1 (5 bases). The CDR3 has 14 amino acids. Trimming removed 1 base from V and 2 bases from J, with 8 bases in between. CDR1 is SGHVS, CDR2 FQNEAQ, per germline. CDR3 residues: CASSLGQQQETQYF. The CDR3 DNA reads as TGTGCCAGCAGCTTAGGACAGCAGCAAGAGACCCAGTACTTC.

The rearrangement joins TRBV7-8 to TRBJ2-1; TRBD2 aligns across 10 bases. V shed 6 bases, J shed 6 bases, and the junction held 2 bases outside the gene matches. The CDR3 totals 13 residues. Germline V gives CDR1 SGHVS, CDR2 FQNEAQ. CDR3 nucleotide sequence: TGTGCCAGCAGACTAGCGGGGACCAATGAGCAGTTCTTC. Translated: CASRLAGTNEQFF.

The chain joins TRBV7-3 to TRBJ2-2; D perhaps matches TRBD2 (7 bases). The CDR3 length is 14 residues. Trimming removed 7 bases from V and 4 bases from J, with 13 bases in between. In germline, CDR1 is SGHTA, CDR2 FQGTGA. In DNA, the CDR3 is TGTGCCAGCAAGGCGGGGGCCCTCACCGGGGAGCTGTTTTTT. This gives the protein CASKAGALTGELFF.

The chain recombines TRBV7-8 with TRBJ2-7; D is ambiguous. This CDR3 region has 15 residues. Trimming left V 7 bases short and J 7 bases short, with 23 bases between. Germline values: CDR1 SGHVS, CDR2 FQNEAQ. CDR3: CASTVVGVLSGEQYF. The CDR3 DNA reads as TGTGCCAGCACCGTGGTTGGCGTGCTCTCGGGTGAGCAGTACTTC. Based on the CDR3 plus reference TRBV7-8 and TRBJ2-7, the full variable domain is GAGVSQSPRYKVAKRGQDVALRCDPISGHVSLFWYQQALGQGPEFLTYFQNEAQLDKSGLPSDRFFAERPEGSVSTLKIQRTQQEDSAVYLCASTVVGVLSGEQYFGPGTRLTVT.

In this sample, this clone turned up once. The identical CDR3 is also encoded by other nucleotide sequences in the sample. The V gene is TRBV2, the J gene TRBJ2-2, with TRBD2 identical over 9 bases. V lost 6 bases to trimming and J lost 7 bases; unmatched junction nucleotides: 9. The CDR3 contains 15 residues. The V gene's germline CDR1 is SNHLY and CDR2 FYNNEI. The CDR3 reads CASRGGGGAFGELFF. The CDR3 bases are TGTGCCAGCAGGGGGGGCGGGGGGGCCTTCGGGGAGCTGTTTTTT.

The gene calls are TRBV3-1 (or the pseudogene TRBV3-2) and TRBJ2-1; 10 bases line up with TRBD2. Germline loops: CDR1 LGHDT, CDR2 YNNKEL (reference sequence). The CDR3 consists of 15 residues. V shed 1 base, J shed 9 bases, and the junction held 6 bases outside the gene matches. Here the CDR3 DNA reads TGTGCCAGCAGCCAAGTGTCTAGCGGGGGCGCTGAGCAGTTCTTC. Translation gives CASSQVSSGGAEQFF.